This T cell receptor beta chain was retrieved from a study of CD8 T cells in ankylosing spondylitis. Turning to this clonotype: Its antigen is not known.

Germline-derived CDR1 and CDR2 are SNHLY and FYNNEI. V was clipped by 8 bases and J by 2 bases, with 14 bases between them. The CDR3 sequence is 14 residues long. The TCR beta libraries were generated through quantitative 5'-RACE incorporating molecular barcodes. From the 5' RACE reads, TCRdb called clonotypes with MiXCR, one entry per CDR3 protein. The sample has 300,000 to 350,000 distinct CDR3 sequences, under 25% seen once. General study points: Matched synovial fluid from ankylosing spondylitis patients was reported to be enriched for disease-linked clones.

Source material: blood, either unsorted or a sorted T cell fraction (not recorded which). This receptor was taken from a female donor with ankylosing spondylitis or in good health (not recorded which). This chain joins TRBV2 and TRBJ2-3, with D perhaps TRBD1 (5 bases). The CDR3 region is CASSLTVVTDTQYF. The CDR3 bases are TGTGCCAGCTCATTGACAGTTGTCACAGATACGCAGTATTTT.